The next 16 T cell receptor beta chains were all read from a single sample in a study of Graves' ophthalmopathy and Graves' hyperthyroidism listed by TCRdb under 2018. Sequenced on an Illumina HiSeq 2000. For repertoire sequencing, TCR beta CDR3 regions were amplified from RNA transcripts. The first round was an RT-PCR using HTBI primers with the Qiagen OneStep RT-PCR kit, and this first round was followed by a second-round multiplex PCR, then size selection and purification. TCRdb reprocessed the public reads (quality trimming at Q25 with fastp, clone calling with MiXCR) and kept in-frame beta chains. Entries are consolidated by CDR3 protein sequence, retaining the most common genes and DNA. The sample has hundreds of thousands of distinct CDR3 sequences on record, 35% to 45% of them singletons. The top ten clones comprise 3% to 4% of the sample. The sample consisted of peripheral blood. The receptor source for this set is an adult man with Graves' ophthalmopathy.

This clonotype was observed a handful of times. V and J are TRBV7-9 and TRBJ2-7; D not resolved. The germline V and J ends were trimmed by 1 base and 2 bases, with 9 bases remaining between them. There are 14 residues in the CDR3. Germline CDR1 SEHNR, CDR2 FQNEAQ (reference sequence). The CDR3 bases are TGTGCCAGCAGCTTAGGGTCCAGTACCTACGAGCAGTACTTC. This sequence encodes CASSLGSSTYEQYF.

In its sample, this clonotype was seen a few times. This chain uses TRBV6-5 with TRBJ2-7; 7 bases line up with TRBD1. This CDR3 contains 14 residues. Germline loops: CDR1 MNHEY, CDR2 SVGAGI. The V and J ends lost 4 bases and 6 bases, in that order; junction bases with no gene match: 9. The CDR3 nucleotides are TGTGCCAGCAGTTCGGGACAGAGAGGACGCGAGCAGTACTTC. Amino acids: CASSSGQRGREQYF.

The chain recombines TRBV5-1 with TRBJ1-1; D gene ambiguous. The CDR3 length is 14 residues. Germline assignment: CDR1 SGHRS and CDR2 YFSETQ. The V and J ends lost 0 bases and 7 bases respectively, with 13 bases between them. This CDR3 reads CASSLEATWNEAFF. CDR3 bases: TGCGCCAGCAGCTTGGAGGCAACATGGAATGAAGCTTTCTTT.

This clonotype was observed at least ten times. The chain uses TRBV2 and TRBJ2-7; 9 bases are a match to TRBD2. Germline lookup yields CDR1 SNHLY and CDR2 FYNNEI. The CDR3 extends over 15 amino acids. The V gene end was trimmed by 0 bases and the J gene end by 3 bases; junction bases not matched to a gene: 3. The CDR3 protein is CASSEALAGSYEQYF. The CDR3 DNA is TGTGCCAGCAGTGAAGCGCTAGCGGGGAGCTACGAGCAGTACTTC.

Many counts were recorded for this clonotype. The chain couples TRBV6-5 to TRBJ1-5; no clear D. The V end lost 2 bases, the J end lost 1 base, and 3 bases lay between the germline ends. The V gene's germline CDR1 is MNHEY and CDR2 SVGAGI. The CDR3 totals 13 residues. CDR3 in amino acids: CASSYDSNQPQHF. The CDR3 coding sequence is TGTGCCAGCAGTTACGACAGCAATCAGCCCCAGCATTTT.

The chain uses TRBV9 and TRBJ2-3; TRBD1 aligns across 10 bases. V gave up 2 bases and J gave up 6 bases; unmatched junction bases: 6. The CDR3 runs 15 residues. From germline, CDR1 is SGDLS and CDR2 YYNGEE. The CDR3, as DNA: TGTGCCAGCAGCGTGGGGACAGGGGATCGCGATACGCAGTATTTT. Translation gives CASSVGTGDRDTQYF.

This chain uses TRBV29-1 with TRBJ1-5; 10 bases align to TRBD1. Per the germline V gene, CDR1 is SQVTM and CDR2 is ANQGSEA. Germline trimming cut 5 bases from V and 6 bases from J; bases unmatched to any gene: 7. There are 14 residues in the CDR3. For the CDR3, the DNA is TGCAGCGTTACCGACAGGGGGCAAGGTCAGCCCCAGCATTTT. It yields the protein CSVTDRGQGQPQHF.

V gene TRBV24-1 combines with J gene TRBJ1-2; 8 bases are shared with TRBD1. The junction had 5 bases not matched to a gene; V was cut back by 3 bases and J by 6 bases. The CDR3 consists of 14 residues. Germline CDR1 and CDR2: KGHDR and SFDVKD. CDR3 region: CATSDTTGVDGYTF. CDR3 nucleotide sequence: TGTGCCACCAGTGATACGACAGGGGTAGATGGCTACACCTTC.

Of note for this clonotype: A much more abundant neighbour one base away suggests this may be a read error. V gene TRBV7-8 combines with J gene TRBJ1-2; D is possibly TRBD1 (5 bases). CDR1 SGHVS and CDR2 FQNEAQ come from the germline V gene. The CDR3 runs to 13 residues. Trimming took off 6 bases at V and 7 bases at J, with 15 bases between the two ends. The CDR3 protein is CASSWGRERGYTF. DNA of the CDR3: TGTGCCAGCAGTTGGGGCAGGGAACGTGGCTACACCTTC.

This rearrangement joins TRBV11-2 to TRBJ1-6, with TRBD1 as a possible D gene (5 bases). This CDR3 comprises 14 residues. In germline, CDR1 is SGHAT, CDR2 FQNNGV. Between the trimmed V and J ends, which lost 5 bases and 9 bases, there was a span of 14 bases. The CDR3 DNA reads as TGTGCCAGCAGCGTCGACAGCCTTTCTTCACCCCTCCACTTT. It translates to CASSVDSLSSPLHF. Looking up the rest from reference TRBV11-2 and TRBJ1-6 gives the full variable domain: EAGVAQSPRYKIIEKRQSVAFWCNPISGHATLYWYQQILGQGPKLLIQFQNNGVVDDSQLPKDRFSAERLKGVDSTLKIQPAKLEDSAVYLCASSVDSLSSPLHFGNGTRLTVT.

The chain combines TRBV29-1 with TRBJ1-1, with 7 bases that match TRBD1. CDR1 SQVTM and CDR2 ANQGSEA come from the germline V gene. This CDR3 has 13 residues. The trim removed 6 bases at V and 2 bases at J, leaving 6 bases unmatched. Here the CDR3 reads CSVRGLTNTEAFF. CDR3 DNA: TGCAGCGTGAGGGGGCTGACTAACACTGAAGCTTTCTTT.

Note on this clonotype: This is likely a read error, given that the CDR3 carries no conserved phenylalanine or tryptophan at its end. The CDR3 DNA sequence: TGTGCCAGCAGTCGGGACTACTCCTACGAGCAGTACCTC. Protein sequence: CASSRDYSYEQYL. The genes are TRBV12-3 or TRBV12-4 and TRBJ2-7, with 7 nucleotides matching TRBD2. After removal of 5 bases from V and 0 bases from J, the junction contained 1 base not matched to a gene. The CDR3 has 13 amino acids.

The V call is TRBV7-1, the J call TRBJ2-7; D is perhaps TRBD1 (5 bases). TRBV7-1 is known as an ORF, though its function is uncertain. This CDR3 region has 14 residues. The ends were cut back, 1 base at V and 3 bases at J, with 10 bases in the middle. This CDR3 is CASSSGLRVYEQYF. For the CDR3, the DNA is TGTGCCAGCAGCTCAGGACTCAGGGTCTACGAGCAGTACTTC.

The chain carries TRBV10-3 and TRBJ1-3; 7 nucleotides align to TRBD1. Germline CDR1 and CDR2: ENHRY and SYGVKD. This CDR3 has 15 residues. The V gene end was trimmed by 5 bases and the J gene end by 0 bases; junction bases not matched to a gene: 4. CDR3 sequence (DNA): TGTGCCATCAGTCGCGGACAGGTCTCTGGAAACACCATATATTTT. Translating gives CAISRGQVSGNTIYF.

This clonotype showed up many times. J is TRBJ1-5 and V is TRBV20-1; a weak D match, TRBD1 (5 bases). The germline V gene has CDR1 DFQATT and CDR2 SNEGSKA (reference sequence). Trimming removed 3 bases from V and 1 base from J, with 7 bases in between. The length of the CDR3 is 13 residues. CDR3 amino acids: CSASSGSNQPQHF. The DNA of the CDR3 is TGCAGTGCTAGTTCAGGGAGCAATCAGCCCCAGCATTTT.

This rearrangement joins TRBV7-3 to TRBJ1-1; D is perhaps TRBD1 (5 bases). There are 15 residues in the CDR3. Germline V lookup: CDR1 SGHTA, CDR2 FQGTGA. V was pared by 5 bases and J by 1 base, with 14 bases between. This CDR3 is CASSPHGGGNTEAFF. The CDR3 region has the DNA TGTGCCAGCAGCCCCCATGGGGGGGGGAACACTGAAGCTTTCTTT.